The T cell receptor beta chain described here comes from a study of a mutant IDH1 vaccine in newly diagnosed glioma. The germline V gene encodes CDR1 SGHTA and CDR2 FQGNSA. The CDR3 runs 16 residues. V lost 1 base, J lost 4 bases, and 6 bases stayed unmatched. Study findings and constraints: Across multiple MHC alleles, around 93% of patients had vaccine-induced responses.

As concerns this clone: Its antigen remains unidentified.

Stated time point: week 11, during vaccination. Each vaccine dose was 300 ug of mutant IDH1 20-mer peptide, with topical imiquimod. Clones were sequenced by immunoSEQ multiplex PCR, and TCRdb holds only the in-frame ones, with some missing. The sample yields some 120,000 clones, over 75% seen once. The V gene is TRBV7-2, the J gene TRBJ2-1; 8 nucleotides agree with TRBD2. This clonotype was obtained from a man aged 40-50 years with glioma. The specimen was PBMCs, collected from a glioma patient whose treatment included an IDH1 peptide vaccine. The CDR3 region is CASSLVPGLGYNEQFF. Here the CDR3 DNA reads TGTGCCAGCAGCTTAGTCCCGGGACTAGGGTACAATGAGCAGTTCTTC.